These 31 T cell receptor beta chains share one sample of origin, sequenced in a study of OX40 agonist ivuxolimab in advanced cancers. Method: immunoSEQ multiplex PCR; TCRdb's copy keeps in-frame clones and lacks some. The sample includes over 55,000 clones, around 90% of them seen just once. The specimen was CD4+ or CD8+ T cells sorted from blood, collected in a trial of the OX40 agonist ivuxolimab. These TCRs come from an adult with an advanced solid tumor such as melanoma, head and neck, liver or kidney cancer.

The chain carries TRBV10-3 and TRBJ2-2, with D perhaps TRBD1 (6 bases). CDR1 and CDR2 (germline): ENHRY, SYGVKD. The CDR3 runs 15 residues. V dropped 7 bases and J dropped 3 bases, with 15 bases sitting between them. The DNA of the CDR3 is TGTGCCATCACGGACAGCCAAGGGGACACCGGGGAGCTGTTTTTT. Its protein is CAITDSQGDTGELFF.

The CDR3 spells CATWTEDAANEKLFF. The CDR3 DNA reads as TGTGCCACCTGGACAGAGGACGCAGCTAATGAAAAACTGTTTTTT. The chain couples TRBV28 to TRBJ1-4, with D possibly being TRBD1 (6 bases). The CDR3 sequence is 15 residues long. V shed 10 bases and J shed 3 bases, with 18 bases lying between them. Germline CDR1 is MDHEN and CDR2 is SYDVKM. The variable domain in full, completed from reference TRBV28 and TRBJ1-4, reads DVKVTQSSRYLVKRTGEKVFLECVQDMDHENMFWYRQDPGLGLRLIYFSYDVKMKEKGDIPEGYSVSREKKERFSLILESASTNQTSMYLCATWTEDAANEKLFFGSGTQLSVL.

The V gene is TRBV4-1, the J gene TRBJ1-4; TRBD1 matches at 8 bases. Germline lookup yields CDR1 MGHRA and CDR2 YSYEKL. The CDR3 extends over 17 amino acids. The trim removed 3 bases at V and 7 bases at J, leaving 13 bases unmatched. Written as DNA, the CDR3 is TGCGCCAGCAGCCAGGCCGGCGGCAGGACAGGGCTTGAAAAACTGTTTTTT. It is translated as CASSQAGGRTGLEKLFF.

The rearrangement uses TRBV19 and TRBJ1-4; TRBD1 agrees at 10 bases. Germline V CDR1 and CDR2: LNHDA, SQIVND (reference sequence). J lost 7 bases, V lost 8 bases, and 7 bases had no gene match. The CDR3 totals 14 residues. The CDR3, as DNA: TGTGCCAGTCGGCCGGGGACAGGGGTTGAAAAACTGTTTTTT. Its protein product is CASRPGTGVEKLFF.

The rearrangement uses TRBV7-3 and TRBJ2-1, with TRBD2 matching over 11 bases. V lost 5 bases, J lost 9 bases, and 6 bases stayed unmatched. The CDR3 covers 14 residues. Germline values: CDR1 SGHTA, CDR2 FQGTGA. The CDR3 is CASSRSGGAFEQFF. The CDR3, as DNA: TGTGCCAGCAGCCGTAGCGGGGGGGCCTTTGAGCAGTTCTTC.

This sequence joins TRBV6-6 and TRBJ2-5; the D is unclear. Germline V gene data show CDR1 as MNHNY and CDR2 as SVGAGI (reference sequence). The CDR3 extends over 11 amino acids. Trimming left V 6 bases short and J 5 bases short, with 7 bases between. In DNA form, the CDR3 reads TGTGCCAGCAGCCCGGCGGAGACCCAGTACTTC. It translates to CASSPAETQYF.

The chain has TRBV9 and TRBJ1-1, with 12 bases matching TRBD1. V lost 3 bases, J lost 6 bases, and 9 bases stayed unmatched. Germline lookup yields CDR1 SGDLS and CDR2 YYNGEE. The CDR3 is made up of 16 amino acids. CDR3 loop: CASSARDRGLGAEAFF. The CDR3 bases are TGTGCCAGCAGCGCCCGGGACAGGGGGCTCGGCGCTGAAGCTTTCTTT.

The chain has TRBV10-2 and TRBJ1-6; D is unresolved. V was shortened by 8 bases and J by 5 bases, with 13 bases between the two germline ends. Germline values: CDR1 WSHSY, CDR2 SAAADI. This CDR3 is 14 amino acids long. CDR3 DNA: TGCGCCAGCCCGTATAGTCAGAATAATTCACCCCTCCACTTT. Translated: CASPYSQNNSPLHF.

The J gene is TRBJ1-1, the V gene TRBV19; D remains unclear. Germline lookup yields CDR1 LNHDA and CDR2 SQIVND (reference sequence). This CDR3 comprises 13 residues. Trimming pared 4 bases from V and 1 base from J, leaving 7 bases between. CDR3 bases: TGTGCCAGTAGTACATCCCCGAACACTGAAGCTTTCTTT. Its translation is CASSTSPNTEAFF. Looking up the rest from reference TRBV19 and TRBJ1-1 gives the full variable domain: DGGITQSPKYLFRKEGQNVTLSCEQNLNHDAMYWYRQDPGQGLRLIYYSQIVNDFQKGDIAEGYSVSREKKESFPLTVTSAQKNPTAFYLCASSTSPNTEAFFGQGTRLTVV.

The chain is built from TRBV2 and TRBJ2-1; no definite D call. With 5 bases removed from V and 5 bases from J, the gap between germline ends came to 10 bases. Germline loops: CDR1 SNHLY, CDR2 FYNNEI. This CDR3 region has 13 residues. DNA for the CDR3: TGTGCCAGCAGTACCACAGCGAACAATGAGCAGTTCTTC. Amino acids: CASSTTANNEQFF. Variable domain in full (rest from reference TRBV2 and TRBJ2-1): EPEVTQTPSHQVTQMGQEVILRCVPISNHLYFYWYRQILGQKVEFLVSFYNNEISEKSEIFDDQFSVERPDGSNFTLKIRSTKLEDSAMYFCASSTTANNEQFFGPGTRLTVL.

The chain is built from TRBV6-1 and TRBJ1-5, with D unresolved. V gave up 7 bases and J gave up 3 bases, with 13 bases separating them. Germline CDR1 reads MNHNS; CDR2 reads SASEGT. The CDR3 covers 14 residues. The CDR3 here is CASTSSGPNQPQHF. The CDR3 DNA is TGTGCCAGCACTTCAAGTGGGCCCAATCAGCCCCAGCATTTT.

The chain couples TRBV28 to TRBJ2-2; D is perhaps TRBD2 (5 bases). Germline assignment: CDR1 MDHEN and CDR2 SYDVKM. With 2 bases removed from V and 1 base from J, the gap between germline ends came to 11 bases. The CDR3 covers 16 residues. CDR3 bases: TGTGCCAGCAGTTTAGAGGCAGGACTGAACACCGGGGAGCTGTTTTTT. Its protein product is CASSLEAGLNTGELFF.

This clone was recorded a few times. V is TRBV5-1 and J is TRBJ2-7, with 10 bases lining up with TRBD1. Germline V gives CDR1 SGHRS, CDR2 YFSETQ. The V and J ends lost 4 bases and 4 bases, in that order; junction bases with no gene match: 5. The CDR3 consists of 14 residues. CDR3: CASSPDRGLYEQYF. The CDR3 DNA sequence: TGCGCCAGCAGCCCTGACAGGGGGCTTTACGAGCAGTACTTC.

The rearrangement links TRBV4-1 to TRBJ2-7, with D perhaps being TRBD1 or TRBD2 (5 bases each). The CDR3 is 15 amino acids. V was shortened by 4 bases and J by 2 bases, with 15 bases between the two germline ends. CDR1 is MGHRA and CDR2 is YSYEKL in the germline V gene. The CDR3, as DNA: TGCGCCAGCAGCCGGCAGAGGGGTGAGGCCTACGAGCAGTACTTC. Protein: CASSRQRGEAYEQYF.

This chain uses TRBV6-6 with TRBJ1-4; 7 nucleotides align to TRBD1. With 2 bases clipped from V and 8 bases from J, the junction kept 11 bases outside the gene matches. Germline V gives CDR1 MNHNY, CDR2 SVGAGI (reference sequence). The CDR3 spans 16 residues. In DNA, the CDR3 is TGTGCCAGCAGTTACGCGCACAGGGGTATGGGGGAAAAACTGTTTTTT. This gives the protein CASSYAHRGMGEKLFF.

This rearrangement joins TRBV5-1 to TRBJ2-1; D gene unclear. Looked up from germline, CDR1 is SGHRS and CDR2 is YFSETQ. The CDR3 has 13 residues. The V end lost 4 bases, the J end lost 9 bases, and 14 bases lay between the germline ends. The CDR3 coding sequence is TGCGCCAGCAGCCGTACGCCGGATACTGAGCAGTTCTTC. The encoded protein is CASSRTPDTEQFF.

The chain is built from TRBV7-3 and TRBJ2-1, with D possibly being TRBD1 (6 bases). Per germline, CDR1 SGHTA and CDR2 FQGTGA. V was cut by 6 bases and J by 0 bases, with 21 bases left in between. This CDR3 is 18 amino acids long. CDR3 in DNA: TGTGCCAGCAGTTCTGACAGGCTTCGTGGGAGCTCCTACAATGAGCAGTTCTTC. It translates to CASSSDRLRGSSYNEQFF.

The chain employs TRBV4-1 and TRBJ1-2; maybe TRBD1 (6 bases). The V end was cut by 1 base, the J end by 2 bases, with 23 bases between. Germline CDR1 and CDR2: MGHRA and YSYEKL. This CDR3 comprises 19 residues. Here the CDR3 reads CASSQGILRRAGANYGYTF. The CDR3 DNA reads as TGCGCCAGCAGCCAAGGGATTTTAAGGAGGGCAGGGGCGAACTATGGCTACACCTTC.

The V call is TRBV10-3, the J call TRBJ2-3; D is perhaps TRBD1 (6 bases). There are 13 residues in the CDR3. With 8 bases removed from V and 2 bases from J, the gap between germline ends came to 11 bases. Germline CDR1 ENHRY, CDR2 SYGVKD. In nucleotides, the CDR3 is TGTGCCATCGGACAGACGAACACAGATACGCAGTATTTT. It translates to CAIGQTNTDTQYF.

The rearrangement links TRBV15 to TRBJ1-1; D remains ambiguous. In germline, CDR1 is LNHNV, CDR2 YYDKDF (reference sequence). This CDR3 has 13 residues. V was pared by 0 bases and J by 10 bases, with 12 bases between. The DNA of the CDR3 is TGTGCCACCAGCAGAGATCAGCCAGAGCGAGCTTTCTTT. Its protein is CATSRDQPERAFF.

V usage is TRBV6-1 and J usage is TRBJ2-3; TRBD2 aligns across 9 bases. CDR3 length equals 15 residues. Trimming at V came to 6 bases and at J to 8 bases, leaving 12 bases not matched to a gene. In germline, CDR1 is MNHNS, CDR2 SASEGT. CDR3 bases: TGTGCCAGCAGGCCTAGCGGGGCCCCTGCCGGTACGCAGTATTTT. Encoded protein: CASRPSGAPAGTQYF.

V usage is TRBV19 and J usage is TRBJ1-1, with TRBD1 as a possible D gene (5 bases). The CDR3 loop spans 15 amino acids. Germline CDR1 LNHDA, CDR2 SQIVND (reference sequence). V was cut by 2 bases and J by 5 bases, with 15 bases left in between. CDR3 sequence: CASSINLQGWTEAFF. The CDR3 bases are TGTGCCAGTAGTATAAACCTCCAGGGTTGGACTGAAGCTTTCTTT.

This clone has more than one count but fewer than ten. The CDR3 sequence: CASSRNQPQHF. The CDR3, as DNA: TGTGCCAGCAGTCGCAATCAGCCCCAGCATTTT. The rearrangement joins TRBV28 to TRBJ1-5; D not certain. Trimming shortened V by 5 bases and J by 2 bases, and 1 base separated the two germline ends. The V gene's germline CDR1 is MDHEN and CDR2 SYDVKM. The CDR3 extends over 11 amino acids.

This chain links TRBV19 with TRBJ1-2; D remains ambiguous. The CDR3 runs 13 residues. V was pared by 4 bases and J by 1 base, with 7 bases between. Germline CDR1 is LNHDA and CDR2 is SQIVND (reference sequence). DNA for the CDR3: TGTGCCAGTAGTAGGACCGGTAACTATGGCTACACCTTC. Translated, it gives CASSRTGNYGYTF.

In DNA form, the CDR3 reads TGTGCCAGCAGCTTTCGAGTTTCCTATGGCTACACCTTC. This codes for CASSFRVSYGYTF. This chain connects TRBV7-9 to TRBJ1-2, with no clear D. V was trimmed by 3 bases and J by 4 bases, leaving 9 bases between them. CDR3 length equals 13 residues. The germline V gene has CDR1 SEHNR and CDR2 FQNEAQ (reference sequence).

The chain employs TRBV2 and TRBJ2-7; no reliable D call. The CDR3 has 14 residues. The V gene's germline CDR1 is SNHLY and CDR2 FYNNEI. The V and J ends lost 2 bases and 0 bases respectively, with 8 bases between them. CDR3 nucleotide sequence: TGTGCCAGCAGTGAAAGGGTGAACTCCTACGAGCAGTACTTC. It encodes CASSERVNSYEQYF. The full variable domain, its missing parts supplied by reference TRBV2 and TRBJ2-7, is EPEVTQTPSHQVTQMGQEVILRCVPISNHLYFYWYRQILGQKVEFLVSFYNNEISEKSEIFDDQFSVERPDGSNFTLKIRSTKLEDSAMYFCASSERVNSYEQYFGPGTRLTVT.

The chain links TRBV5-1 to TRBJ2-3; TRBD2 aligns across 11 bases. CDR1 is SGHRS, CDR2 YFSETQ, per germline. This CDR3 region has 17 residues. J gave up 3 bases and V 1 base, and 7 bases lay outside the gene matches. The CDR3 DNA is TGCGCCAGCAGCTTGCGTATAGCGGGAGGGCCTACAGATACGCAGTATTTT. This translates into CASSLRIAGGPTDTQYF.

The J gene is TRBJ1-6, the V gene TRBV6-6; D remains unclear. Trimming removed 1 base at V and 0 bases at J, with 7 bases between. Germline V gene sequence: CDR1 MNHNY, CDR2 SVGAGI (reference sequence). This CDR3 spans 16 amino acids. CDR3 region: CASSYFSSSYNSPLHF. The DNA of the CDR3 is TGTGCCAGCAGTTACTTCTCGAGCTCCTATAATTCACCCCTCCACTTT.

The V gene is TRBV27, the J gene TRBJ2-1; possibly TRBD2 for D (6 bases). V dropped 3 bases and J dropped 8 bases, with 14 bases sitting between them. This CDR3 comprises 14 residues. Germline values: CDR1 MNHEY, CDR2 SMNVEV (reference sequence). The CDR3 reads CASSLGSGVDEQFF. CDR3 in DNA: TGTGCCAGCAGTTTGGGGTCGGGGGTCGATGAGCAGTTCTTC.

The chain couples TRBV10-3 to TRBJ2-7; D not certain. Germline CDR1 ENHRY, CDR2 SYGVKD. V dropped 4 bases and J dropped 7 bases, with 17 bases sitting between them. The CDR3 sequence is 14 residues long. In DNA form, the CDR3 reads TGTGCCATCAGTGGGACCAAGGCGGATTATGAGCAGTACTTC. Translation: CAISGTKADYEQYF.

V is TRBV28 and J is TRBJ1-5; tentative D call: TRBD1 (5 bases). This CDR3 contains 16 residues. The germline V gene has CDR1 MDHEN and CDR2 SYDVKM. The V end was cut by 3 bases, the J end by 4 bases, with 16 bases between. CDR3 coding DNA: TGTGCCAGCAGTTTTGGGGGACGGTCCGAAAATCAGCCCCAGCATTTT. Translating gives CASSFGGRSENQPQHF.